A selection of T cell receptor beta chains follows, all from one sample in a study of CD8+ T cells in alopecia areata. Here immunoSEQ multiplex PCR was the method, and the copy in TCRdb shows in-frame clones only, minus some. The table lists fewer than 20,000 clones, more than 50% of them singletons. The source was skin, collected at week 0. All receptors come from a human donor with alopecia areata. The CDR3 runs from the conserved cysteine through the conserved F or W. D genes are given only for firm matches. The size entry is marked missing in some rows and otherwise reads once, few, many or a size class.

TRBJ2-3 | TRBV11-3 | TRBD2 | 17 | few | CASSRGTSERDGDTQYF | TGTGCCAGCAGCCGTGGGACTAGCGAGAGGGACGGAGATACGCAGTATTTT
TRBJ1-2 | TRBV11-3 | NA | 14 | NA | CASSDRTGYSGYTF | TGTGCCAGCAGCGATCGTACAGGGTATAGTGGCTACACCTTC
TRBJ2-5 | TRBV5-1 | NA | 14 | NA | CASSSGTAQETQYF | TGCGCCAGCAGCTCCGGGACGGCCCAAGAGACCCAGTACTTC
TRBJ1-2 | TRBV7-2 | NA | 15 | NA | CASSLERQRPRGYTF | TGTGCCAGCAGCTTAGAGAGGCAGCGCCCACGCGGCTACACCTTC
TRBJ1-6 | TRBV7-2 | NA | 16 | once | CASSLEVGSYNSPLHF | TGTGCCAGCAGCTTGGAAGTGGGCTCCTATAATTCACCCCTCCACTTT
TRBJ1-4 | TRBV7-9 | TRBD1 | 14 | NA | CASSLAGGQEKLFF | TGTGCCAGCAGCTTAGCTGGGGGACAGGAAAAACTGTTTTTT
TRBJ1-2 | TRBV2 | TRBD1 | 14 | NA | CASSEAGDRGLYTF | TGTGCCAGCAGTGAAGCGGGGGACAGGGGTCTCTACACCTTC
TRBJ1-3 | TRBV5-4 | NA | 16 | NA | CASSPRPTGNGNTIYF | TGTGCCAGCAGCCCACGACCCACAGGGAACGGAAACACCATATATTTT
TRBJ1-1 | TRBV19 | NA | 14 | NA | CASSIRKENTEAFF | TGTGCCAGTAGTATACGGAAAGAGAACACTGAAGCTTTCTTT
TRBJ1-4 | TRBV10-3 | NA | 15 | NA | CAISPRRGGDEKLFF | TGTGCCATCAGCCCTAGACGGGGTGGGGATGAAAAACTGTTTTTT
TRBJ2-1 | TRBV29-1 | NA | 16 | NA | CSAPLWGGGGHNEQFF | TGCAGCGCTCCCCTCTGGGGAGGGGGCGGCCACAATGAGCAGTTCTTC
TRBJ2-7 | TRBV7-9 | NA | 14 | NA | CASSSPGLRNEQYF | TGTGCCAGCAGCTCTCCAGGGTTAAGGAACGAGCAGTACTTC
TRBJ2-4 | TRBV4-1 | NA | 16 | NA | CASRPSQALAKNIQYF | TGCGCCAGCAGACCTAGCCAAGCGCTAGCCAAAAACATTCAGTACTTC
TRBJ1-1 | TRBV6-1 | NA | 13 | few | CASNLRKVTEAFF | TGTGCCAGCAACCTGAGAAAGGTGACTGAAGCTTTCTTT
TRBJ2-1 | TRBV7-9 | TRBD2 | 16 | few | CASSPGLAGAYNEQFF | TGTGCCAGCAGCCCGGGACTAGCGGGGGCGTACAATGAGCAGTTCTTC
TRBJ2-7 | TRBV4-3 | NA | 17 | NA | CASSQDYRRDFSYEQYF | TGCGCCAGCAGCCAAGATTATAGGCGGGACTTTTCCTACGAGCAGTACTTC
TRBJ2-3 | TRBV2 | NA | 12 | medium-sized | CASSEIADTQYF | TGTGCCAGCAGTGAAATCGCAGATACGCAGTATTTT
TRBJ2-1 | TRBV4-1 | TRBD2 | 15 | NA | CASSQDHGGGNEQFF | TGCGCCAGCAGCCAAGATCACGGGGGGGGGAATGAGCAGTTCTTC
TRBJ2-5 | TRBV18 | NA | 14 | NA | CASSPGLNRETQYF | TGTGCCAGCTCACCAGGACTAAATCGAGAGACCCAGTACTTC
TRBJ2-7 | TRBV7-5 | NA | 16 | NA | CARSTTTGTGSGEQYF | TGTGCCAGAAGCACAACCACCGGGACAGGCAGCGGGGAGCAGTACTTC
TRBJ2-2 | TRBV11-3 | NA | 15 | few | CASSFGGGGTGELFF | TGTGCCAGCAGCTTTGGAGGAGGAGGCACCGGGGAGCTGTTTTTT
TRBJ2-7 | TRBV9 | NA | 15 | few | CASSVATGAAYEQYF | TGTGCCAGCAGCGTAGCTACGGGGGCTGCCTACGAGCAGTACTTC
TRBJ2-3 | TRBV10-3 | TRBD2 | 17 | few | CAIRGGAGGSGTDTQYF | TGTGCCATCAGGGGCGGTGCGGGAGGAAGTGGCACAGATACGCAGTATTTT
TRBJ2-7 | TRBV27 | TRBD1 | 14 | NA | CASSPRTGSYEQYF | TGTGCCAGCAGTCCACGGACAGGGAGCTACGAGCAGTACTTC
TRBJ2-5 | TRBV5-1 | TRBD2 | 16 | NA | CASSLAPGGGQETQYF | TGCGCCAGCAGCTTGGCACCCGGGGGGGGACAAGAGACCCAGTACTTC
TRBJ2-3 | TRBV7-2 | TRBD2 | 19 | NA | CASSLAPSGGVGVPDTQYF | TGTGCCAGCAGCTTAGCCCCTAGCGGGGGGGTAGGGGTCCCAGATACGCAGTATTTT
TRBJ2-5 | TRBV5-1 | NA | 13 | NA | CASNDNLQETQYF | TGCGCCAGCAACGACAATTTACAAGAGACCCAGTACTTC
TRBJ2-5 | TRBV4-3 | TRBD2 | 16 | NA | CASSHGLAGGPKTQYF | TGCGCCAGCAGCCACGGACTAGCGGGGGGGCCGAAGACCCAGTACTTC
TRBJ2-5 | TRBV7-2 | NA | 15 | NA | CASSRTDKDRGTQYF | TGTGCCAGCAGCCGGACAGATAAAGATCGAGGGACCCAGTACTTC
TRBJ2-7 | TRBV5-1 | TRBD2 | 14 | NA | CASSWTSGPYEQYF | TGCGCCAGCAGCTGGACTAGCGGGCCCTACGAGCAGTACTTC
TRBJ1-4 | TRBV18 | NA | 15 | few | CASSPWTDFNEKLFF | TGTGCCAGCTCACCCTGGACGGACTTCAATGAAAAACTGTTTTTT
TRBJ1-2 | TRBV7-8 | NA | 15 | NA | CASSLAPQGLDGYTF | TGTGCCAGCAGCTTAGCGCCGCAGGGGCTGGATGGCTACACCTTC
TRBJ2-7 | TRBV14 | NA | 11 | NA | CASSQGAGQYF | TGTGCCAGCAGCCAAGGGGCCGGGCAGTACTTC
TRBJ2-2 | TRBV30 | NA | 15 | NA | CAWTIGGVGIGELFF | TGTGCCTGGACCATCGGCGGGGTAGGAATCGGGGAGCTGTTTTTT
TRBJ1-2 | TRBV6-5 | NA | 12 | NA | CASRQGLRGYTF | TGTGCCAGCAGACAGGGTTTACGTGGCTACACCTTC
TRBJ2-1 | TRBV19 | TRBD2 | 16 | NA | CASSIGLAGGFDEQFF | TGTGCCAGTAGTATTGGACTAGCGGGGGGGTTCGACGAGCAGTTCTTC
TRBJ2-6 | TRBV4-2 | NA | 16 | medium-sized | CASSQDSSSGANVLTF | TGTGCCAGCAGCCAAGACAGTAGCTCTGGGGCCAACGTCCTGACTTTC
TRBJ2-1 | TRBV6-5 | NA | 15 | NA | CASSFGGAPGNEQFF | TGTGCCAGCAGTTTTGGGGGGGCCCCCGGGAATGAGCAGTTCTTC
TRBJ2-1 | TRBV11-2 | TRBD1 | 16 | NA | CASSSVGQGAYNEQFF | TGTGCCAGCAGCTCGGTGGGGCAGGGGGCCTACAATGAGCAGTTCTTC
TRBJ2-2 | TRBV29-1 | TRBD2 | 13 | NA | CSAGTSVAGELFF | TGCAGCGCCGGGACTAGCGTAGCCGGGGAGCTGTTTTTT
TRBJ1-2 | TRBV2 | NA | 15 | once | CASTKDTLGGDGYTF | TGTGCCAGCACAAAGGACACCCTTGGGGGGGATGGCTACACCTTC
TRBJ1-1 | TRBV5-4 | NA | 14 | NA | CASSFGFMNTEAFF | TGTGCCAGCAGCTTTGGGTTCATGAACACTGAAGCTTTCTTT
TRBJ2-7 | TRBV20-1 | NA | 11 | NA | CSAGPRYEQYF | TGCAGTGCTGGCCCTCGCTACGAGCAGTACTTC
TRBJ2-3 | TRBV6-5 | NA | 14 | few | CASSFSLDGDTQYF | TGTGCCAGCAGTTTTAGCCTAGATGGAGATACGCAGTATTTT
TRBJ2-1 | TRBV9 | TRBD1 | 19 | NA | CASSAGGSSGVDSYNEQFF | TGTGCCAGCAGCGCAGGGGGTTCATCAGGGGTGGATAGCTACAATGAGCAGTTCTTC
TRBJ2-7 | TRBV10-3 | NA | 16 | NA | CAISESSGQEGYEQYF | TGTGCCATCAGTGAGTCGTCCGGACAGGAGGGGTACGAGCAGTACTTC